Included here is one TCR beta chain sequence, with context. The data are from a study of CD8 T cells in Susac syndrome. The RNA, roughly 0.45 to 1 ug, was put through reverse transcription using random hexamers. A single record per CDR3 protein comes from TCRdb applying MiXCR to the immunoSEQ multiplex PCR reads. This table holds about 300,000 distinct CDR3 sequences, 85% found once. The material sequenced was CD8+ T cells from PBMCs. This TCR came from a human donor with multiple sclerosis.

CDR3 in amino acids: CAWGPGQPQHF. In DNA, the CDR3 is TGTGCCTGGGGACCGGGACAGCCCCAGCATTTT. The chain has TRBV30 and TRBJ1-5; D is uncertain. CDR3 length equals 11 residues. Germline assignment: CDR1 GTSNPN and CDR2 SVGIG (reference sequence). The ends were cut back, 5 bases at V and 7 bases at J, with 9 bases in the middle.